One sample yielded the 31 T cell receptor beta chains listed below, sequenced in a study of T cell responses to AZD1222 COVID-19 vaccine. Only in-frame clones appear in the TCRdb table, and some are missing; sequencing was by immunoSEQ multiplex PCR. The sample includes 95,000 to 120,000 clones, more than 70% of them seen just once. Material: peripheral blood, obtained 28 days after the second AZD1222 dose. The receptors derive from an adult who received the AZD1222 COVID-19 vaccine.

CDR3 nucleotide sequence: TGTGCCAGCAGCCACACAGGGAGAAGGGAAGGGAAGTTCTTC. Encoded protein: CASSHTGRREGKFF. The genes are TRBV3-1 (or the pseudogene TRBV3-2) and TRBJ2-1; D may be TRBD1 (6 bases). With 3 bases removed from V and 14 bases from J, the gap between germline ends came to 20 bases. Germline CDR1 reads LGHDT; CDR2 reads YNNKEL (reference sequence). The CDR3 has 14 residues.

The V and J genes are TRBV6-5 and TRBJ1-5; D unresolved. The CDR3 has 15 amino acids. Germline CDR1 is MNHEY and CDR2 is SVGAGI. V was clipped by 1 base and J by 9 bases, with 16 bases between them. The CDR3 coding sequence is TGTGCCAGCAGTTACTTAGCGGCCGCCTCTGGGCCCCAGCATTTT. This translates into CASSYLAAASGPQHF.

The rearrangement uses TRBV3-1 (or the pseudogene TRBV3-2) and TRBJ2-7; D unclear. Germline V CDR1 and CDR2: LGHDT, YNNKEL (reference sequence). This CDR3 has 15 residues. The V end was cut by 3 bases, the J end by 6 bases, with 18 bases between. In nucleotides, the CDR3 is TGTGCCAGCAGCCAGATCGACACGGGTCGGTCCGAGCAGTACTTC. Translating it yields CASSQIDTGRSEQYF.

The gene calls are TRBV2 and TRBJ1-4; perhaps TRBD1 as D (6 bases). V was cut by 6 bases and J by 0 bases, with 23 bases left in between. The germline V gene has CDR1 SNHLY and CDR2 FYNNEI. The CDR3 has 19 amino acids. The CDR3 DNA reads as TGTGCCAGCAGGACTTTGGCGGGACAACTTACCCCAACTAATGAAAAACTGTTTTTT. The encoded protein is CASRTLAGQLTPTNEKLFF.

The chain combines TRBV11-2 with TRBJ1-2; D uncertain. The CDR3 runs to 14 residues. Germline CDR1 SGHAT, CDR2 FQNNGV. Trimming removed 5 bases from V and 2 bases from J, with 12 bases in between. Here the CDR3 reads CASSPTRNNYGYTF. The CDR3 DNA reads TGTGCCAGCAGCCCAACCAGGAACAACTATGGCTACACCTTC.

The rearrangement links TRBV5-1 to TRBJ1-1; 7 nucleotides align to TRBD1. The ends lost 5 bases at V and 0 bases at J; junction bases unmatched: 4. The germline gives CDR1 SGHRS, CDR2 YFSETQ. This CDR3 region has 14 residues. This CDR3 is CASSRDSVNTEAFF. In nucleotides, the CDR3 is TGCGCCAGCAGTAGGGACAGCGTGAACACTGAAGCTTTCTTT.

The chain has TRBV6-6 and TRBJ2-7; 7 bases line up with TRBD1. Germline lookup yields CDR1 MNHNY and CDR2 SVGAGI (reference sequence). The V gene end was trimmed by 6 bases and the J gene end by 7 bases; junction bases not matched to a gene: 9. The CDR3 sequence is 13 residues long. CDR3 amino acids: CASRIDRAEEQYF. DNA for the CDR3: TGTGCCAGCAGAATCGACAGGGCTGAAGAGCAGTACTTC.

As regards this clone: In the same sample, other DNA sequences code for this CDR3. This chain links TRBV5-1 with TRBJ1-1, with D perhaps matching TRBD1 (5 bases). The CDR3 length is 15 residues. CDR1 and CDR2 (germline): SGHRS, YFSETQ. The germline V and J ends were trimmed by 0 bases and 0 bases, with 9 bases remaining between them. For the CDR3, the DNA is TGCGCCAGCAGCTTGGTGGCAGGGTTGAACACTGAAGCTTTCTTT. The encoded protein is CASSLVAGLNTEAFF.

The genes are TRBV27 and TRBJ2-7; the match to TRBD2 covers 12 bases. Germline V gene lookup returns CDR1 MNHEY and CDR2 SMNVEV (reference sequence). This CDR3 has 17 residues. The J segment lost 3 bases and the V segment lost 6 bases, leaving 12 bases of the junction unmatched. The CDR3 nucleotides read TGTGCCAGCAGGGTAACTGGACTAGCGGGGAGCTACTACGAGCAGTACTTC. Residues: CASRVTGLAGSYYEQYF.

The J gene is TRBJ2-7, the V gene TRBV6-5; D is uncertain. Germline V gene lookup returns CDR1 MNHEY and CDR2 SVGAGI. V dropped 8 bases and J dropped 0 bases, with 8 bases sitting between them. This CDR3 contains 12 residues. The CDR3 coding sequence is TGTGCCAGCCCCGGTAACTCCTACGAGCAGTACTTC. Translated: CASPGNSYEQYF.

V gene TRBV7-2 combines with J gene TRBJ1-4, with D uncertain. Germline CDR1 is SGHTA and CDR2 is FQGNSA. The CDR3 is 13 residues long. V gave up 5 bases and J gave up 5 bases, with 9 bases separating them. CDR3 protein: CASSLGPNEKLFF. The CDR3 DNA reads TGTGCCAGCAGCCTGGGTCCAAATGAAAAACTGTTTTTT.

The rearrangement joins TRBV19 to TRBJ2-3, with TRBD2 matching 12 bases. Germline V gene lookup returns CDR1 LNHDA and CDR2 SQIVND (reference sequence). V lost 6 bases to trimming and J lost 4 bases; unmatched junction nucleotides: 5. The CDR3 spans 15 residues. The CDR3 region has the DNA TGTGCCAGTAGAACGACTAGCGGGGGCTCAGATACGCAGTATTTT. Its protein product is CASRTTSGGSDTQYF. Together with reference TRBV19 and TRBJ2-3, the CDR3 gives the full variable domain: DGGITQSPKYLFRKEGQNVTLSCEQNLNHDAMYWYRQDPGQGLRLIYYSQIVNDFQKGDIAEGYSVSREKKESFPLTVTSAQKNPTAFYLCASRTTSGGSDTQYFGPGTRLTVL.

This chain links TRBV6-5 with TRBJ2-3; 7 bases line up with TRBD1. The CDR3 loop spans 13 amino acids. CDR1 is MNHEY, CDR2 SVGAGI, per germline. V was clipped by 8 bases and J by 0 bases; unmatched bases: 2. This chain's CDR3 is CASRDSSTDTQYF. CDR3 in DNA: TGTGCCAGCCGGGACAGTAGCACAGATACGCAGTATTTT.

Only a few counts were recorded for this clone. The J gene is TRBJ2-7, the V gene TRBV12-5; weak D call: TRBD1 (5 bases). The CDR3 totals 15 residues. V was shortened by 11 bases and J by 0 bases, with 20 bases between the two germline ends. Germline CDR1 and CDR2: LGHNT and FRNRAP. The CDR3 is CAGLQGATASYEQYF. CDR3 in DNA: TGTGCTGGATTACAAGGGGCCACCGCCTCCTACGAGCAGTACTTC. The full variable domain, its missing parts supplied by reference TRBV12-5 and TRBJ2-7, is DARVTQTPRHKVTEMGQEVTMRCQPILGHNTVFWYRQTMMQGLELLAYFRNRAPLDDSGMPKDRFSAEMPDATLATLKIQPSEPRDSAVYFCAGLQGATASYEQYFGPGTRLTVT.

This chain links TRBV10-1 with TRBJ1-1; D is uncertain. This CDR3 contains 13 residues. V was pared by 0 bases and J by 3 bases, with 5 bases between. The germline V gene encodes CDR1 WNHNN and CDR2 SYGVQD (reference sequence). The CDR3 sequence is CASSESRDTEAFF. Written as DNA, the CDR3 is TGCGCCAGCAGTGAGTCGCGGGACACTGAAGCTTTCTTT.

The V gene is TRBV6-2 or TRBV6-3, the J gene TRBJ2-3; 13 bases match TRBD2. The V segment lost 2 bases and the J segment 0 bases; nucleotides outside the gene matches: 11. The CDR3 sequence is 20 residues long. The germline gives CDR1 MNHEY, CDR2 SVGEGT. The CDR3 DNA sequence: TGTGCCAGCAGTTACCCCCTGACTAGCGGGGGGCCCTCTAGCACAGATACGCAGTATTTT. Its translation is CASSYPLTSGGPSSTDTQYF.

This chain joins TRBV6-5 and TRBJ1-1; tentatively, D is TRBD1 (6 bases). Trimming left V 3 bases short and J 11 bases short, with 19 bases between. CDR1 is MNHEY and CDR2 is SVGAGI in the germline V gene. This CDR3 is 14 amino acids long. This CDR3 reads CASSYNRRQGHAFF. The CDR3 DNA reads TGTGCCAGCAGTTATAATAGGAGGCAGGGGCATGCTTTCTTT.

The CDR3 loop is CASSRSGGGYTF. The CDR3 coding sequence is TGTGCCAGCAGCCGGAGCGGTGGGGGCTACACCTTC. The chain carries TRBV14 and TRBJ1-2, with unresolved D. V lost 4 bases and J lost 8, with 11 bases in between. Germline CDR1 SGHDN, CDR2 FVKESK. The CDR3 runs 12 residues.

The chain employs TRBV5-1 and TRBJ2-7; tentative D call: TRBD1 (6 bases). Germline lookup yields CDR1 SGHRS and CDR2 YFSETQ. The V end was cut by 1 base, the J end by 2 bases, with 13 bases between. The CDR3 is 15 residues long. CDR3 sequence reads: CASSLSGQTTYEQYF. For the CDR3, the DNA is TGCGCCAGCAGCTTGTCCGGACAGACCACCTACGAGCAGTACTTC.

In DNA form, the CDR3 reads TGTGCCAGCAGCTTAGGACAGTACAATGAGCAGTTCTTC. Amino acid sequence: CASSLGQYNEQFF. The chain is built from TRBV11-1 and TRBJ2-1; tentatively, D is TRBD1 (5 bases). The CDR3 sequence is 13 residues long. Per germline, CDR1 SGHAT and CDR2 FQDESV (reference sequence). Trimming shortened V by 1 base and J by 4 bases, and 5 bases separated the two germline ends.

V is TRBV2 and J is TRBJ1-1; D perhaps matches TRBD1 (6 bases). Between the trimmed V and J ends, which lost 6 bases and 1 base, there was a span of 9 bases. Germline V gene data show CDR1 as SNHLY and CDR2 as FYNNEI. The CDR3 length is 13 residues. CDR3 residues: CASRGQRNTEAFF. For the CDR3, the DNA is TGTGCCAGCAGAGGACAGAGGAACACTGAAGCTTTCTTT.

This chain links TRBV7-3 with TRBJ1-6; 7 bases match TRBD1. Losses at the gene ends were 6 bases for V and 6 bases for J; bases not matched to a gene: 8. The CDR3 contains 15 residues. In germline, CDR1 is SGHTA, CDR2 FQGTGA. The CDR3, as DNA: TGTGCCAGCAGTGCACTAGGGACAGCTAATTCACCCCTCCACTTT. It specifies CASSALGTANSPLHF.

This clone was detected a few times. This chain links TRBV28 with TRBJ1-2, with 11 bases fitting TRBD1. The CDR3 length is 15 residues. CDR1 is MDHEN, CDR2 SYDVKM, per germline. Unmatched junction bases numbered 5, after V lost 2 bases and J lost 6 bases. CDR3 in amino acids: CASSLRTGGSHGYTF. The CDR3 bases are TGTGCCAGCAGTTTACGGACAGGGGGCTCTCATGGCTACACCTTC.

This clone was observed a handful of times. The CDR3, as DNA: TGTGCCAGCAGCTTGGGATTTTCCTCCTACAATGAGCAGTTCTTC. It codes for CASSLGFSSYNEQFF. The chain joins TRBV7-3 to TRBJ2-1; D unresolved. The length of the CDR3 is 15 residues. CDR1 and CDR2 from the germline V gene are SGHTA and FQGTGA. Deletions cut 3 bases from V and 0 bases from J, with 9 bases between.

The V call is TRBV2, the J call TRBJ1-2; maybe TRBD1 (6 bases). Germline values: CDR1 SNHLY, CDR2 FYNNEI. Trimming left V 3 bases short and J 3 bases short, with 14 bases between. This CDR3 comprises 15 residues. The CDR3 protein is CASSDGGQLDYGYTF. The CDR3 coding sequence is TGTGCCAGCAGTGATGGCGGACAGCTCGACTATGGCTACACCTTC.

The chain combines TRBV7-9 with TRBJ2-5, with D perhaps TRBD2 (6 bases). CDR3 length: 17 amino acids. Trimming removed 1 base from V and 5 bases from J, with 20 bases in between. Per germline, CDR1 SEHNR and CDR2 FQNEAQ (reference sequence). CDR3 protein: CASSLVEALEGTETQYF. DNA for the CDR3: TGTGCCAGCAGCTTAGTAGAGGCGCTGGAGGGGACGGAGACCCAGTACTTC.

As concerns this clone: The same CDR3 arises from other DNA sequences in this sample as well. The chain joins TRBV2 to TRBJ1-1; tentatively, D is TRBD1 (5 bases). This CDR3 has 13 residues. V lost 4 bases and J lost 1, with 7 bases in between. Germline CDR1 reads SNHLY; CDR2 reads FYNNEI. The CDR3 nucleotides read TGTGCCAGCAGTGGTCAGGGGAACACTGAAGCTTTCTTT. Translation: CASSGQGNTEAFF.

The V gene is TRBV28, the J gene TRBJ1-1, with a possible D match to TRBD1 (5 bases). Trimming removed 2 bases from V and 4 bases from J, with 17 bases in between. This CDR3 region has 16 residues. CDR1 and CDR2 (germline): MDHEN, SYDVKM. The CDR3 protein is CASSLGTGTTSTEAFF. The CDR3 DNA reads TGTGCCAGCAGTTTAGGTACAGGAACAACTAGCACTGAAGCTTTCTTT.

This chain joins TRBV3-1 (or the pseudogene TRBV3-2) and TRBJ2-7, with TRBD1 matching over 7 bases. CDR1 LGHDT and CDR2 YNNKEL come from the germline V gene (reference sequence). The CDR3 has 14 residues. The J segment lost 4 bases and the V segment lost 1 base, leaving 4 bases of the junction unmatched. This CDR3 reads CASSQGTGAYEQYF. CDR3 in DNA: TGTGCCAGCAGCCAAGGGACAGGAGCTTACGAGCAGTACTTC.

The rearrangement uses TRBV27 and TRBJ1-5; 10 bases match TRBD1. V trimming: 5 bases; J trimming: 5 bases; junction bases outside the gene matches: 6. Germline CDR1 MNHEY, CDR2 SMNVEV (reference sequence). The length of the CDR3 is 15 residues. The CDR3 nucleotides are TGTGCCAGCAGTCCACGGACAGGGGGACATCAGCCCCAGCATTTT. Its translation: CASSPRTGGHQPQHF.

The V and J genes are TRBV18 and TRBJ2-5; maybe TRBD1 (6 bases). This CDR3 is 16 amino acids long. Deletions cut 3 bases from V and 4 bases from J, with 18 bases between. CDR1 is KGHSH, CDR2 LQKENI, per germline. The CDR3 reads CASSPSGLVRGETQYF. For the CDR3, the DNA is TGTGCCAGCTCACCGAGCGGACTGGTCAGGGGAGAGACCCAGTACTTC.